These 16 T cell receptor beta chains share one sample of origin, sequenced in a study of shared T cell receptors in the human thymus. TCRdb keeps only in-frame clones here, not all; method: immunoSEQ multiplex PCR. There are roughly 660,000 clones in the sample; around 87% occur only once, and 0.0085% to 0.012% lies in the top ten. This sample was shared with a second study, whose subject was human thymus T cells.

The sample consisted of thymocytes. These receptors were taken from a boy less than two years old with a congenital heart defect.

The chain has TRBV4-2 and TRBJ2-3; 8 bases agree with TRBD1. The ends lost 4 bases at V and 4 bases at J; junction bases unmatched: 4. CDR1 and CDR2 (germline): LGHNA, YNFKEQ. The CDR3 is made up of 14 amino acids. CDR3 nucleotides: TGTGCCAGCAGCCGCCGGACAGGGCCAGATACGCAGTATTTT. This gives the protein CASSRRTGPDTQYF.

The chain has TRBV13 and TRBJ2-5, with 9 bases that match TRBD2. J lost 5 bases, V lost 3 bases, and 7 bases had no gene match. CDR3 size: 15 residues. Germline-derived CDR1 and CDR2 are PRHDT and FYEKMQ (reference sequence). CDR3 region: CASSFRGRAQETQYF. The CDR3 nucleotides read TGTGCCAGCAGCTTCCGCGGGAGGGCCCAGGAGACCCAGTACTTC.

In DNA form, the CDR3 reads TGTGCCAGCAGCGTAGGGGTCCCCAGGCGGGAGGGGAACACCGGGGAGCTGTTTTTT. Its translation is CASSVGVPRREGNTGELFF. This sequence joins TRBV9 and TRBJ2-2, with 9 bases that match TRBD2. Losses at the gene ends were 0 bases for V and 1 base for J; bases not matched to a gene: 10. CDR1 and CDR2 from the germline V gene are SGDLS and YYNGEE. CDR3 length: 19 amino acids. The whole variable domain, filled in from reference TRBV9 and TRBJ2-2, reads DSGVTQTPKHLITATGQRVTLRCSPRSGDLSVYWYQQSLDQGLQFLIQYYNGEERAKGNILERFSAQQFPDLHSELNLSSLELGDSALYFCASSVGVPRREGNTGELFFGEGSRLTVL.

CDR3 coding DNA: TGTGCCAGCAGTCCCCGGGTCTCCTACGAGCAGTACTTC. This encodes CASSPRVSYEQYF. This chain uses TRBV27 with TRBJ2-7, with D unclear. This CDR3 contains 13 residues. Germline V gene sequence: CDR1 MNHEY, CDR2 SMNVEV (reference sequence). Trimming took 5 bases from V and 0 from J, leaving 8 bases between them.

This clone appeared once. Here the CDR3 DNA reads TGTGCCAGCAGTACAGGGGGCGAAAAACTGTTTTTT. Translated, it gives CASSTGGEKLFF. The chain combines TRBV6-6 with TRBJ1-4, with 9 bases aligning to TRBD1. CDR3 length equals 12 residues. CDR1 is MNHNY and CDR2 is SVGAGI in the germline V gene (reference sequence). Trimming at V came to 5 bases and at J to 8 bases, leaving 0 bases not matched to a gene.

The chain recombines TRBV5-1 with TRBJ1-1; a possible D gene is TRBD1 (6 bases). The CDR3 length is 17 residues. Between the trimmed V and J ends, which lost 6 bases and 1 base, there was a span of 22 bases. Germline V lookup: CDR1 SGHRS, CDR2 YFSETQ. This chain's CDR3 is CASTGGGQSWTNTEAFF. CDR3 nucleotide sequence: TGCGCCAGCACTGGGGGCGGACAGAGTTGGACGAACACTGAAGCTTTCTTT.

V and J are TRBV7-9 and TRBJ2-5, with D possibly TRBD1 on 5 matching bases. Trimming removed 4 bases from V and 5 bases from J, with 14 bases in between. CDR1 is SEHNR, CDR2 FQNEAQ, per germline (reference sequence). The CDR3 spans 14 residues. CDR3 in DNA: TGTGCCAGCAGCTCCCAGGGCCCGCCGGAGACCCAGTACTTC. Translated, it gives CASSSQGPPETQYF.

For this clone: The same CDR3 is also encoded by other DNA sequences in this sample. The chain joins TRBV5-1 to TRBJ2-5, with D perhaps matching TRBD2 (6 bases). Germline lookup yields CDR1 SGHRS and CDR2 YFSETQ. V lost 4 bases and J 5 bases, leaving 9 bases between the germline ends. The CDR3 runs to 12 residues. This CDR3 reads CASSLAGETQYF. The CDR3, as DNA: TGCGCCAGCAGCCTCGCGGGGGAGACCCAGTACTTC.

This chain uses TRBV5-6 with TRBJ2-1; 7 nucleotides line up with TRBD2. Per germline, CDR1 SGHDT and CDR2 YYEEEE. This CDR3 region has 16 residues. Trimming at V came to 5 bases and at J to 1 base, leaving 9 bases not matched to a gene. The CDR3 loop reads CASRLIAGLSYNEQFF. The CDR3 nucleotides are TGTGCCAGCAGACTCATAGCGGGTCTATCCTACAATGAGCAGTTCTTC.

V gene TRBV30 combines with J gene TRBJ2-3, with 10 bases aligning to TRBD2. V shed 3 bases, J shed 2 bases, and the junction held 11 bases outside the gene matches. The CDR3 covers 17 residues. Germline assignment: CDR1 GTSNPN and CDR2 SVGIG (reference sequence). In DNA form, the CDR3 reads TGTGCCTGGAGGCAGCGGGAGGGCCGGTTTAACACAGATACGCAGTATTTT. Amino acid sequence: CAWRQREGRFNTDTQYF.

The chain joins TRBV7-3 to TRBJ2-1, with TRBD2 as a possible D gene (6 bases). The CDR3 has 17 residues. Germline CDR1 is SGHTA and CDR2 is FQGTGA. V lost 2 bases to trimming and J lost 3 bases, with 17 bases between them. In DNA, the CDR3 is TGTGCCAGCAGCTTAGACCCGCGGGAAGGCTACTACAATGAGCAGTTCTTC. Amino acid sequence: CASSLDPREGYYNEQFF.

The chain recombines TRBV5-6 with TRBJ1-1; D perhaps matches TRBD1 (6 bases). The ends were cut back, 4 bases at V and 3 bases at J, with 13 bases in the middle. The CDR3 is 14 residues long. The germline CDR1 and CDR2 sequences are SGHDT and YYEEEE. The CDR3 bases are TGTGCCAGCAGCCGACTGGGGGCGGACACTGAAGCTTTCTTT. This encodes CASSRLGADTEAFF.

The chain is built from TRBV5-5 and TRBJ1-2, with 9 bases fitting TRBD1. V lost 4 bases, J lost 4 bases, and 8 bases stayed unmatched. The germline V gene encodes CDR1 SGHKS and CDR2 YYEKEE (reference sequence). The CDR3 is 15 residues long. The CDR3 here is CASSPWDRVIYGYTF. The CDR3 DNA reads TGTGCCAGCAGCCCCTGGGACAGGGTAATCTATGGCTACACCTTC.

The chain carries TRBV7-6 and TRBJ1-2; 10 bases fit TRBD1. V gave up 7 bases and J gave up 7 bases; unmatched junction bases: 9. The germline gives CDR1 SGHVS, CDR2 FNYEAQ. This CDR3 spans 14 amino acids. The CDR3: CASTPGQGCGGYTF. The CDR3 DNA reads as TGTGCCAGCACCCCGGGACAGGGGTGCGGTGGCTACACCTTC.

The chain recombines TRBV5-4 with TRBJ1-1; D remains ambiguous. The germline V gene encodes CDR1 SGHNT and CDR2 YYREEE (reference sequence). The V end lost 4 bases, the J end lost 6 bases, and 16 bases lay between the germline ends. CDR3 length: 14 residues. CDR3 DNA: TGTGCCAGCAGCCTATACAGCGGAACGGCTGAAGCTTTCTTT. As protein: CASSLYSGTAEAFF.

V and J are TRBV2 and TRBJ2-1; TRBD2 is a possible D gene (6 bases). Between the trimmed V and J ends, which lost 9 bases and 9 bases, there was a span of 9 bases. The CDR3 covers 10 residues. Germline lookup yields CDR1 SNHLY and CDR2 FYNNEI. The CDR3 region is CASRRGEQFF. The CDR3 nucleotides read TGTGCCAGTCGGAGGGGTGAGCAGTTCTTC.